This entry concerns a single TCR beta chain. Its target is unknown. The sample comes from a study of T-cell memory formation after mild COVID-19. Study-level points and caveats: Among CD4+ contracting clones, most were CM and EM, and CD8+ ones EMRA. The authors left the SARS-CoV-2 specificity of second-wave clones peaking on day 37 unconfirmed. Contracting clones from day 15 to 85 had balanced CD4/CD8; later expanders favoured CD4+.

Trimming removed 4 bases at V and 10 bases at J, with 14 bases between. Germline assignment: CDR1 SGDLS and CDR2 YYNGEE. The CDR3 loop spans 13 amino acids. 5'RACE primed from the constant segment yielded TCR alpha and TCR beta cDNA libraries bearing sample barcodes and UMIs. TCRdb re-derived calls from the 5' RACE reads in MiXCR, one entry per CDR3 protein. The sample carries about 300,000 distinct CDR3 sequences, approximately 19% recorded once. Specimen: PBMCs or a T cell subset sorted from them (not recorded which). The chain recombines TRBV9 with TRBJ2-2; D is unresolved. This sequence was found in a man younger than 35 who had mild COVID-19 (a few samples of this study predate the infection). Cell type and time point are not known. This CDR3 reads CASSPNWGMELFF. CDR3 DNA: TGTGCCAGCAGCCCGAATTGGGGTATGGAGCTGTTTTTT.